The rows below give T cell receptor beta chains drawn from one sample of a study of cytomegalovirus exposure and HLA in healthy donors. Assay used: immunoSEQ multiplex PCR; TCRdb lists only in-frame clones, some missing. The sample lists some 41,000 clones, 80% to 95% occurring once. Material for sequencing was PBMCs. These receptors originate from a woman aged 18-30 years in good health and CMV-seronegative. Both conserved end residues are part of each CDR3. A D gene is named only where the DNA matches it firmly. Rows give clone size only sometimes, using once, few, many, or a class for an expanded clone.

cdr3_nt	cdr3_aa	v_call	d_call	j_call	clone_size
TGTGCCAGTAGTATAGGTGGGACAGCCCGCGGCGAGCAGTACTTC	CASSIGGTARGEQYF	TRBV19	TRBD1	TRBJ2-7	once
TGTGCCAGCAGTGAAGATGCGGAGTCCGGGGAGCTGTTTTTT	CASSEDAESGELFF	TRBV6-4	-	TRBJ2-2	-
TGTGCCAGCAAAAGGGGGTTGAACACTGAAGCTTTCTTT	CASKRGLNTEAFF	TRBV6-5	-	TRBJ1-1	-
TGTGCCGTCACAGGGGGCGGAGGGGAGACCCAGTACTTC	CAVTGGGGETQYF	TRBV10-3	TRBD1	TRBJ2-5	-
TGCGCCAGCAGCCCTGGGACATATACCTCTGGAAACACCATATATTTT	CASSPGTYTSGNTIYF	TRBV5-1	-	TRBJ1-3	-
TGTGCCAGCAGTGAAGCAAGGGGGCAGCGCAATCAGCCCCAGCATTTT	CASSEARGQRNQPQHF	TRBV2	TRBD1	TRBJ1-5	-
TGTGCCACATTACAGGGTACGATCTCTGGAAACACCATATATTTT	CATLQGTISGNTIYF	TRBV28	-	TRBJ1-3	-
TGTGCCACCAAGACCCAGGGCCTCGGGGCCAACGTCCTGACTTTC	CATKTQGLGANVLTF	TRBV5-4	-	TRBJ2-6	-
TGTGCCAGCAGCGGCGGGACAGGGGGCTCTCTCAATGAGCAGTTCTTC	CASSGGTGGSLNEQFF	TRBV5-5	TRBD1	TRBJ2-1	once
TGTGCCACCAGCAGGGAGGACGGCCTGAACACTGAAGCTTTCTTT	CATSREDGLNTEAFF	TRBV15	-	TRBJ1-1	-
TGTGCCAGCAGCTTAGAATACAGGGACCAGGGGACCCAGTACTTC	CASSLEYRDQGTQYF	TRBV11-2	-	TRBJ2-5	-
TGTGCCAGCAGGTCGGTCTATGGCTACACCTTC	CASRSVYGYTF	TRBV28	-	TRBJ1-2	-
TGTGCCAGCAGCGTATCAGGGCGGAACTATGGCTACACCTTC	CASSVSGRNYGYTF	TRBV9	-	TRBJ1-2	-
TGTGCCAGCAGCCCCCGACAGGGGGCTCTCACAGATACGCAGTATTTT	CASSPRQGALTDTQYF	TRBV9	TRBD1	TRBJ2-3	-
TGTGCCAGCAGCTCCATAGGGGGACAGGGTGGGCAGCCCCAGCATTTT	CASSSIGGQGGQPQHF	TRBV7-8	TRBD1	TRBJ1-5	-
TGTGCCTGGGAGGCAGGGGGCTATGGCTACACCTTC	CAWEAGGYGYTF	TRBV30	TRBD1	TRBJ1-2	-
TGTGCCAGCACCACGGAGACAGGGGAGACCCAGTACTTC	CASTTETGETQYF	TRBV2	TRBD1	TRBJ2-5	-
TGTGCCAGCAGCGATACAGGGGTAACTGAAGCTTTCTTT	CASSDTGVTEAFF	TRBV6-6	TRBD1	TRBJ1-1	-
TGTGCCAGCAGCGTAGGAGGGGGGGGCGCATCGACTAATGAAAAACTGTTTTTT	CASSVGGGGASTNEKLFF	TRBV9	-	TRBJ1-4	-
TGCAGCGTTTGGACAAACCAAGAGACCCAGTACTTC	CSVWTNQETQYF	TRBV29-1	-	TRBJ2-5	-
TGTGCCAGCAGCTTAGAACTAGCTCCCAACTACGAGCAGTACTTC	CASSLELAPNYEQYF	TRBV7-9	-	TRBJ2-7	-
TGTGCCAGCAGCTTAAGCGGGGGGGCCCCCTACGAGCAGTACTTC	CASSLSGGAPYEQYF	TRBV11-2	TRBD2	TRBJ2-7	-
TGTGCCTGGAGTTCCTTCGGGGGGAACTATGGCTACACCTTC	CAWSSFGGNYGYTF	TRBV30	-	TRBJ1-2	once
TGTGCCAGCAGCTTTGCGTGGACAGATACGCAGTATTTT	CASSFAWTDTQYF	TRBV11-2	-	TRBJ2-3	-
TGTGCCAGCAGCTTTGGGGAGACTGAAGCTTTCTTT	CASSFGETEAFF	TRBV7-9	-	TRBJ1-1	-
TGTGCCAGCAGCGGGGGACAGGCGGAGAGTGAAGCTTTCTTT	CASSGGQAESEAFF	TRBV9	TRBD1	TRBJ1-1	-
TGTGCCAGCAGCTTAGTTCCTAGTAGCACAGATACGCAGTATTTT	CASSLVPSSTDTQYF	TRBV11-2	-	TRBJ2-3	-
TGCAGCGGTGGGGGTATCGGCGGACAGGGGAACACTGAAGCTTTCTTT	CSGGGIGGQGNTEAFF	TRBV29-1	TRBD1	TRBJ1-1	-